The 14 T cell receptor beta chains given below trace back to one sample, sequenced in a study of shared T cell receptors in the human thymus. TCRdb's copy holds only in-frame clones and misses some; the assay was immunoSEQ multiplex PCR. Of under 850,000 clones listed, roughly 88% are singletons. This sample was shared with a second study, whose subject was human thymus T cells.

Sequenced: thymocytes. These receptors all come from a boy younger than two with a congenital heart defect.

The gene calls are TRBV6-6 and TRBJ2-7; the match to TRBD2 covers 7 bases. This CDR3 is 15 amino acids long. After removal of 5 bases from V and 2 bases from J, the junction contained 9 bases not matched to a gene. Per the germline V gene, CDR1 is MNHNY and CDR2 is SVGAGI (reference sequence). The CDR3 DNA follows: TGTGCCAGCAGTCCCGTAGGAGCGGGACCCTACGAGCAGTACTTC. Its protein product is CASSPVGAGPYEQYF.

The chain employs TRBV4-1 and TRBJ2-5; 12 bases match TRBD2. Germline V CDR1 and CDR2: MGHRA, YSYEKL. The CDR3 totals 17 residues. Trimming removed 0 bases from V and 5 bases from J; junction bases left unmatched: 7. CDR3 region: CASSQDPSGRAWETQYF. The CDR3 nucleotides read TGCGCCAGCAGCCAAGATCCTAGCGGGAGGGCCTGGGAGACCCAGTACTTC.

The rearrangement links TRBV6-5 to TRBJ2-7; 7 bases are shared with TRBD2. The CDR3 contains 15 residues. After removal of 6 bases from V and 1 base from J, the junction contained 9 bases not matched to a gene. Germline V gene data show CDR1 as MNHEY and CDR2 as SVGAGI. DNA of the CDR3: TGTGCCAGCAGGCCCCGGCGGGAGTCTTCCTACGAGCAGTACTTC. Translating gives CASRPRRESSYEQYF.

This clone was picked up a small number of times. Other DNA sequences in this specimen translate into the identical CDR3. The chain couples TRBV28 to TRBJ1-1, with a tentative D call TRBD1 (6 bases). Trimming pared 3 bases from V and 1 base from J, leaving 6 bases between. CDR1 and CDR2 from the germline V gene are MDHEN and SYDVKM. The CDR3 runs to 13 residues. This CDR3 is CASSLGQNTEAFF. Written as DNA, the CDR3 is TGTGCCAGCAGTTTGGGACAGAACACTGAAGCTTTCTTT. The full variable domain, its missing parts supplied by reference TRBV28 and TRBJ1-1, is DVKVTQSSRYLVKRTGEKVFLECVQDMDHENMFWYRQDPGLGLRLIYFSYDVKMKEKGDIPEGYSVSREKKERFSLILESASTNQTSMYLCASSLGQNTEAFFGQGTRLTVV.

V is TRBV9 and J is TRBJ2-1, with D perhaps matching TRBD2 (5 bases). CDR1 and CDR2 from the germline V gene are SGDLS and YYNGEE. Trimming left V 4 bases short and J 7 bases short, with 15 bases between. The CDR3 has 14 amino acids. The CDR3, as DNA: TGTGCCAGCAGCCCTCAGGAGCGGTTAAATGAGCAGTTCTTC. Translation gives CASSPQERLNEQFF.

The chain joins TRBV11-2 to TRBJ1-1; no reliable D call. The CDR3 runs 12 residues. CDR1 SGHAT and CDR2 FQNNGV come from the germline V gene. V was clipped by 0 bases and J by 7 bases, with 6 bases between them. In DNA, the CDR3 is TGTGCCAGCAGCTTAGACCACAATGAAGCTTTCTTT. It is translated as CASSLDHNEAFF.

V usage is TRBV30 and J usage is TRBJ2-3; 8 bases align to TRBD2. The CDR3 runs to 17 residues. Trimming took 0 bases from V and 3 from J; bases not matched to a gene: 11. Germline V gene data show CDR1 as GTSNPN and CDR2 as SVGIG (reference sequence). CDR3 amino acids: CAWSVPPAGDGTDTQYF. The CDR3 coding sequence is TGTGCCTGGAGTGTACCCCCAGCGGGAGATGGGACAGATACGCAGTATTTT.

The chain uses TRBV14 and TRBJ1-2; 7 bases line up with TRBD1. The CDR3 contains 13 residues. With 3 bases clipped from V and 4 bases from J, the junction kept 2 bases outside the gene matches. CDR1 and CDR2 from the germline V gene are SGHDN and FVKESK. The CDR3 sequence is CASSQTGTYGYTF. The CDR3 DNA sequence: TGTGCCAGCAGCCAGACAGGGACCTATGGCTACACCTTC. The full variable domain, completed using reference TRBV14 and TRBJ1-2, is EAGVTQFPSHSVIEKGQTVTLRCDPISGHDNLYWYRRVMGKEIKFLLHFVKESKQDESGMPNNRFLAERTGGTYSTLKVQPAELEDSGVYFCASSQTGTYGYTFGSGTRLTVV.

The V and J genes are TRBV19 and TRBJ2-1, with 10 nucleotides matching TRBD2. Germline V gene sequence: CDR1 LNHDA, CDR2 SQIVND (reference sequence). This CDR3 comprises 20 residues. After removal of 1 base from V and 3 bases from J, the junction contained 15 bases not matched to a gene. The CDR3 spells CASSIAKASGSLALYNEQFF. CDR3 bases: TGTGCCAGTAGTATAGCTAAGGCTAGCGGGAGCCTTGCCCTCTACAATGAGCAGTTCTTC. The full variable domain, rest sourced from reference TRBV19 and TRBJ2-1, is DGGITQSPKYLFRKEGQNVTLSCEQNLNHDAMYWYRQDPGQGLRLIYYSQIVNDFQKGDIAEGYSVSREKKESFPLTVTSAQKNPTAFYLCASSIAKASGSLALYNEQFFGPGTRLTVL.

This clone was recorded once. The V and J genes are TRBV6-5 and TRBJ1-1; 7 bases map to TRBD1. The CDR3 runs 15 residues. Looked up from germline, CDR1 is MNHEY and CDR2 is SVGAGI. V lost 6 bases to trimming and J lost 4 bases; unmatched junction nucleotides: 11. CDR3: CASSQKGGFPTEAFF. The DNA for the CDR3 is TGTGCCAGCAGCCAAAAAGGGGGCTTCCCCACTGAAGCTTTCTTT.

The chain links TRBV10-1 to TRBJ2-1; D unclear. Trimming pared 0 bases from V and 0 bases from J, leaving 9 bases between. The V gene's germline CDR1 is WNHNN and CDR2 SYGVQD (reference sequence). This CDR3 is built from 16 residues. CDR3 sequence (DNA): TGCGCCAGCAGTGAGTCTGGGCAGAGCTCCTACAATGAGCAGTTCTTC. It translates to CASSESGQSSYNEQFF.

The CDR3 DNA is TGTGCCAGCAGCCGCAGGGTCTCTGGGGCCAACGTCCTGACTTTC. Its translation: CASSRRVSGANVLTF. The chain has TRBV6-5 and TRBJ2-6; D is possibly TRBD1 (5 bases). Deletions cut 6 bases from V and 0 bases from J, with 9 bases between. The germline V gene encodes CDR1 MNHEY and CDR2 SVGAGI. The CDR3 has 15 amino acids.

V usage is TRBV5-1 and J usage is TRBJ2-5; TRBD2 matches at 7 bases. The CDR3 is 15 amino acids. Trimming removed 4 bases from V and 5 bases from J; junction bases left unmatched: 11. Germline CDR1 is SGHRS and CDR2 is YFSETQ. This CDR3 is CASSVREGLRETQYF. The CDR3 region has the DNA TGCGCCAGCAGCGTCAGGGAGGGACTCCGGGAGACCCAGTACTTC.

The genes are TRBV19 and TRBJ2-1; TRBD2 is a possible D gene (6 bases). The V gene lost 8 bases and the J gene lost 8 bases, with 16 bases spanning the gap. CDR3 length equals 13 residues. Germline-derived CDR1 and CDR2 are LNHDA and SQIVND (reference sequence). The CDR3 loop is CASRGTVGDEQFF. The CDR3 DNA sequence: TGTGCCAGTCGGGGGACGGTCGGGGATGAGCAGTTCTTC.